This T cell receptor beta chain was captured by sequencing in a study of blood T cell repertoires in COVID-19. Study-level background: From the United States, Italy and Spain came samples of acute and convalescent COVID-19. PBMCs, B-cell-depleted T cells, or T cells were the source of the cDNA or gDNA that made up the material.

The CDR3 is 20 amino acids. After removal of 0 bases from V and 2 bases from J, the junction contained 9 bases not matched to a gene. Germline V gene data show CDR1 as LNHDA and CDR2 as SQIVND (reference sequence). Per the authors' pipeline: By means of reference gene primer amplification, nucleated cell counts were estimated. Sequencing used immunoSEQ multiplex PCR; TCRdb keeps in-frame clones, though not all of them. V, J and clone size are taken as reported in that table, and D and trimming were inferred from the DNA itself. Of approximately 250,000 clones in the sample, roughly 86% were seen once.

The specimen was peripheral blood. The receptor was derived from a middle-aged man with active or convalescent COVID-19. J is TRBJ2-3 and V is TRBV19; TRBD2 matches 15 bases. The CDR3 is CASSIDAGTSGGPYTDTQYF. The CDR3 DNA follows: TGTGCCAGTAGTATAGACGCCGGGACTAGCGGGGGGCCTTACACAGATACGCAGTATTTT.